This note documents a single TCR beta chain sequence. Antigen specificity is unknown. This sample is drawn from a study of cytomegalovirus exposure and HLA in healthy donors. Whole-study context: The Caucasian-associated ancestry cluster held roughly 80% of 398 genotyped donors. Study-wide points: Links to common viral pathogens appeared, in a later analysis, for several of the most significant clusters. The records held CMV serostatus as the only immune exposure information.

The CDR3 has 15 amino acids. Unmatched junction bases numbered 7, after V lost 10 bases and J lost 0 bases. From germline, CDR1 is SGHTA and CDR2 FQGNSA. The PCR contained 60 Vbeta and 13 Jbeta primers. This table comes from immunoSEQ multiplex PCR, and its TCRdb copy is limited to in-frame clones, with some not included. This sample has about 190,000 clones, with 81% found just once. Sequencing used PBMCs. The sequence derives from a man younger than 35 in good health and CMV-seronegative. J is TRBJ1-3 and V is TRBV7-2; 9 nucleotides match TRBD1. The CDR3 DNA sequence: TGTGCCACCCAGGGACAGGGAAGCTCTGGAAACACCATATATTTT. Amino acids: CATQGQGSSGNTIYF.